Listed below are T cell receptor beta chains from one sample, sequenced in a study of blood T cell repertoires in COVID-19. Assay used: immunoSEQ multiplex PCR; TCRdb lists only in-frame clones, some missing. The repertoire includes 250,000 to 300,000 clones, 70% to 90% of them detected once, and 0.65% to 0.9% sits in the top ten. Sequenced input: peripheral blood. These receptor sequences come from a woman aged 25 to 45 with acute or convalescent COVID-19. Both conserved end residues are part of each CDR3. The D gene is left open where the match is weak. The size field is filled for only some rows; it gives once, few, many or a size class.

cdr3_nt cdr3_aa cdr3_length clone_size d_call j_call v_call
TGTGCCAGCAGCTTTGCCCCGAGCCCTGAGCAGTACTTC CASSFAPSPEQYF 13 NA NA TRBJ2-7 TRBV7-3
TGCGCCAGCAGCACAGGCTCCCCCTCTGGAAACACCATATATTTT CASSTGSPSGNTIYF 15 NA NA TRBJ1-3 TRBV5-1
TGTGCCATCAGTGACCGGGACAGGGGGTTCCCTAATGAGCAGTTCTTC CAISDRDRGFPNEQFF 16 NA TRBD1 TRBJ2-1 TRBV10-3
TGTGCCAGCAGCTTTAACAGCAATGAGCAGTTCTTC CASSFNSNEQFF 12 NA NA TRBJ2-1 TRBV7-2
TGCAGCGTTTCCAGGGGGACCTCATCTGGGGCCAACGTCCTGACTTTC CSVSRGTSSGANVLTF 16 NA TRBD1 TRBJ2-6 TRBV29-1
TGCGCCAGCAGCTTGGCCGGGACAGGGCCGAACACTGAAGCTTTCTTT CASSLAGTGPNTEAFF 16 NA TRBD1 TRBJ1-1 TRBV5-1
TGTGCCAGCAGCTGGGGACTAGCGGGGCCGGGGTACTTC CASSWGLAGPGYF 13 once TRBD2 TRBJ2-7 TRBV7-2
TGTGCCAGTAGTATAGAAGGAGGGGTCGAGGGACTAGTACAAGAGACCCAGTACTTC CASSIEGGVEGLVQETQYF 19 NA TRBD2 TRBJ2-5 TRBV19
TGTGCCACCAGTGATCCTGTGGTGGGAGTGCGCTACAATGAGCAGTTCTTC CATSDPVVGVRYNEQFF 17 NA NA TRBJ2-1 TRBV24-1
TGCGCCAGCAGCTTGGCCCACCAGGGGGTTTTAGGCAACTATGGCTACACCTTC CASSLAHQGVLGNYGYTF 18 NA TRBD1 TRBJ1-2 TRBV5-1
TGTGCCAGCAGCGTAAGGACTAGCACCGGGGAGCTGTTTTTT CASSVRTSTGELFF 14 NA TRBD2 TRBJ2-2 TRBV9
TGCGCCAGCAGCCCAGCCGGGACTAGAAGGGGTGAGCAGTTCTTC CASSPAGTRRGEQFF 15 NA TRBD2 TRBJ2-1 TRBV5-1
TGTGCCAGCAGCTTAGACGGACAAGGTGGGTACAATGAGCAGTTCTTC CASSLDGQGGYNEQFF 16 once NA TRBJ2-1 TRBV7-2
TGTGCCAGCAGCTCCTTCACTAGCGGGAGATCGGCAGATACGCAGTATTTT CASSSFTSGRSADTQYF 17 NA TRBD2 TRBJ2-3 TRBV3-1/TRBV3-2
TGTGCCAGCAGCCGACAGGCCGTCCATCAAGAGCAGTACTTC CASSRQAVHQEQYF 14 NA NA TRBJ2-7 TRBV7-9
TGCGCCAGCAGCCAGACAGTCATGAACACTGAAGCTTTCTTT CASSQTVMNTEAFF 14 NA NA TRBJ1-1 TRBV5-1
TGCGCCAGCAGCTTGGTCACAGGGGCCTACACTGAAGCTTTCTTT CASSLVTGAYTEAFF 15 NA TRBD1 TRBJ1-1 TRBV5-1
TGTGCCAGCAGCTTAAACGGGAAGTACAATGAGCAGTTCTTC CASSLNGKYNEQFF 14 NA NA TRBJ2-1 TRBV11-2
TGTGCCAGCAGTGAATATGTGACAGGGCGGGACGAGCAGTACTTC CASSEYVTGRDEQYF 15 NA TRBD1 TRBJ2-7 TRBV6-1
TGTGCCTGGAGTTCAAACCGGGACTTATTTTCCTACGAGCAGTACTTC CAWSSNRDLFSYEQYF 16 NA NA TRBJ2-7 TRBV30
TGTGCCAGCAGTTACGACAGGGGGAACTATGGCTACACCTTC CASSYDRGNYGYTF 14 NA TRBD1 TRBJ1-2 TRBV6-5
TGTGCCAGCAGCGGGAGGGGGGCTTATAATTCACCCCTCCACTTT CASSGRGAYNSPLHF 15 NA NA TRBJ1-6 TRBV5-5
TGTGCCAGTACCGAACAGGGATACACTGAAGCTTTCTTT CASTEQGYTEAFF 13 NA NA TRBJ1-1 TRBV19
TGTGCCAGCAGCTTAGTGAACAGCGGGCGCCGTGAAGCTTTCTTT CASSLVNSGRREAFF 15 NA NA TRBJ1-1 TRBV7-2
TGTGCCAGCAGTTACTCGGCGTTCGGGACACTCGGTGAGCAGTTCTTC CASSYSAFGTLGEQFF 16 NA NA TRBJ2-1 TRBV6-5
TGTGCCAGCTCACCGCTAGCGGGGCGCACAGATACGCAGTATTTT CASSPLAGRTDTQYF 15 NA TRBD2 TRBJ2-3 TRBV18
TGTGCCAGCAGTTACTGGACAGGGCTTACGACAGATACGCAGTATTTT CASSYWTGLTTDTQYF 16 NA TRBD1 TRBJ2-3 TRBV6-6
TGTGCCAGCAGCCAGGCGCTACCGGGACAGGTTAACTATGGCTACACCTTC CASSQALPGQVNYGYTF 17 NA TRBD1 TRBJ1-2 TRBV3-1/TRBV3-2
TGTGCCAGTAGTCGGACTCAAAACACCGGGGAGCTGTTTTTT CASSRTQNTGELFF 14 few NA TRBJ2-2 TRBV19
TGTGCCAGCAGCGTAGGGCCTTCCTACAATGAGCAGTTCTTC CASSVGPSYNEQFF 14 NA NA TRBJ2-1 TRBV9
TGTGCCAGCAGCCAAGGATCGGGACTAGCCGTCGAGCAGTACTTC CASSQGSGLAVEQYF 15 NA TRBD2 TRBJ2-7 TRBV3-1/TRBV3-2
TGTGCCTGGAGTCTACAGGGAGCCTCTGAAGCTTTCTTT CAWSLQGASEAFF 13 NA NA TRBJ1-1 TRBV30
TGCGCCAGCAGCTTGGAAGGTAGCACCTACGAGCAGTACTTC CASSLEGSTYEQYF 14 NA NA TRBJ2-7 TRBV5-1
TGCGCCAGCAGCCAAGGGGGCGGGGTTGGCTCCTACAATGAGCAGTTCTTC CASSQGGGVGSYNEQFF 17 once NA TRBJ2-1 TRBV4-1